The T cell receptor (beta chain) described here comes from a study of human T cells and chemical hapten exposure. Individual cDNA molecules received unique molecular identifiers in the library. TCRdb reanalysed the RACE reads using MiXCR and keeps one entry per CDR3 protein. The sample holds 190,000 or so distinct CDR3 sequences; around 25% are singletons and the top ten take under 2.5%. The time point: patch test 3, about 24 weeks after DPC sensitization. Sample treatment: therapeutic diphenylcyclopropenone sensitization with weekly scalp DPC. Those who donated were patients with alopecia, 18 to 70 years of age, and suitable for DPC. Germline assignment: CDR1 SGHTA and CDR2 FQGTGA. Deletions cut 4 bases from V and 7 bases from J, with 18 bases between. CDR3 length: 15 residues.

The sample consisted of whole blood, taken in connection with sensitization to the hapten diphenylcyclopropenone (DPC). The TCR sequence derives from a woman in her thirties or forties with alopecia areata. Some clones in this sample may be carry-over from other donors' samples. The chain employs TRBV7-3 and TRBJ2-3; tentatively, D is TRBD2 (7 bases). As DNA, the CDR3 is TGTGCCAGCAGCTCCGATAGGGGGGGGCTGAATACGCAGTATTTT. This gives the protein CASSSDRGGLNTQYF.